The present entry profiles one T cell receptor beta chain with its context. This clone's antigen is unknown. Per-base qualities were not stored, and no clone one base away is much larger. The immunoSEQ Assay, a bias-controlled multiplex PCR, was used to amplify TCRbeta CDR3 regions from genomic DNA. In the paper's pipeline: Nucleated cell counts per sample were estimated from amplification of reference gene primers within the assay. To quantify the absolute abundance of each unique TCRbeta CDR3 rearrangement, sequence reads were collapsed and filtered. For each sample, productive Simpson clonality was calculated by taking the square root of Simpson's diversity index across productive rearrangements. Held by TCRdb, this immuneACCESS table contains in-frame sequences only and omits some clones. Under half of the omission traces to an unresolved V gene where checked; the cause of the rest is unknown. That table supplies the V and J calls and clone size; D and trimming were determined from the DNA. Recorded for this sample are about 83,000 clones; roughly 86% of them occurred a single time. Jointly, the top ten make up over 20% of the sample.

The data are from a study of blood T cell repertoires in COVID-19 (dated by TCRdb to about 2020). General notes on the study: Collaborator samples came from the United States, Italy and Spain and covered acute and convalescent phases of COVID-19. The repertoires were released in a freely available public database intended as a resource for research on the immune response to SARS-CoV-2. Where HLA class I and class II types were available, the types were taken from metadata supplied by the sample provider, not from assay-based typing. Samples were obtained from the ongoing ImmuneRACE study (first 160 participants) and from over a thousand subjects provided by 6 global collaborators. The material from the prospective study consisted of cDNA or gDNA derived from T cells, B-cell-depleted T cells, or PBMCs. Nearly every sample came with metadata listing a de-identified subject ID, COVID-19 status, age in years and sex. The dataset comprised deeply sampled blood TCRbeta repertoires from subjects exposed to, actively infected with, or recovered from COVID-19.

Each collaborating institution followed its own protocols to collect whole blood in K2EDTA tubes. For TCRbeta analysis, collaborator samples were shipped as frozen whole blood, as isolated PBMCs, or as DNA extracted from either sample type. The CDR3 spans 13 residues, from the cysteine through the phenylalanine. Solely the CDR3 DNA is kept, with 39 bases framed from the first base. CDR1 and CDR2 (SGHTA, FQGTGA) derive from the germline V gene. Trimming costs V 2 bases and J 1 base, and their ends lie 5 bases apart. The research as a whole found: Clinical and demographic metadata were provided uncurated, with the amount varying by source and participant.

Recombination linked TRBV7-3 to TRBJ1-1, with no reliable assignment of the D segment. This clonotype was sampled from a woman aged 80 or over in a cohort sampled during active or convalescent COVID-19. Sequenced material: peripheral blood. The CDR3 corresponds to CASSLSGNTEAFF. Here is the DNA: TGTGCCAGCAGCTTATCGGGGAACACTGAAGCTTTCTTT.